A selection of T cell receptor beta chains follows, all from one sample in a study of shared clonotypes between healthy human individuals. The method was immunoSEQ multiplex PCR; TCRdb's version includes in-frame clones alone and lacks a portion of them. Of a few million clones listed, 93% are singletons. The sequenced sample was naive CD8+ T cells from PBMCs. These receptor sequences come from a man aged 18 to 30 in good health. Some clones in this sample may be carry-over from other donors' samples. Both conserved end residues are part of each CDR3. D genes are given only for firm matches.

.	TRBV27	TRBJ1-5	CASSSPGTLGQPQHF
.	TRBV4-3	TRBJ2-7	CASSQDVPRGFYEQYF
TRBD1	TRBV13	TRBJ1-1	CASSGGQGTAEAFF
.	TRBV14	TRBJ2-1	CASSQVFLGEQFF
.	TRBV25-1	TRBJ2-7	CASEVGNYEQYF
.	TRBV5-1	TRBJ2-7	CASSLDALGYEQYF
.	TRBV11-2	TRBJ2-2	CASSLDLSGQGSTGELFF
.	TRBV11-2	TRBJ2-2	CASSLPVTLNTGELFF
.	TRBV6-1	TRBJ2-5	CASSGQFLQQKETQYF
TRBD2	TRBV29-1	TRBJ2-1	CSVEDPGRSEQFF
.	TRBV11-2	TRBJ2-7	CASSFRGLGDEQYF
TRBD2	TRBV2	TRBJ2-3	CASRGLAASTDTQYF
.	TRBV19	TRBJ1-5	CASSLRGTLDQPQHF
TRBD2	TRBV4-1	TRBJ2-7	CASSEGLASSYEQYF
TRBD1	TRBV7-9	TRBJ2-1	CASSLGDRDEQFF
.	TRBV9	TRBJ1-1	CASSVGIGLNTEAFF
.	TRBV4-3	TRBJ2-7	CASSQAAGTYEQYF
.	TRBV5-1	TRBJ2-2	CASPFAGELFF
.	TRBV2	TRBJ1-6	CASSEPGRNSPLHF
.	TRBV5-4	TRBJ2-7	CASSLGGSGRSNEQYF
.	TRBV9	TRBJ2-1	CASSVDRSSYNEQFF
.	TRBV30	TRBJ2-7	CAWSDVQENSYEQYF
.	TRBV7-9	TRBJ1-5	CASSSSTEHWGHQPQHF
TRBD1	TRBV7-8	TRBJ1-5	CASSLSGTGGVSQPQHF
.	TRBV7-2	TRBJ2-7	CASRWRGSYEQYF
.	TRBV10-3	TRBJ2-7	CAISGVLGDEQYF
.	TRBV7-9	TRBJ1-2	CASSPVHQNYGYTF
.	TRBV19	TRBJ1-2	CASSIDLESAPYVGGYTF
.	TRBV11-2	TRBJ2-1	CASSLGGPDVTINEQFF
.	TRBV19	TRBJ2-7	CASSIRDPLYEQYF
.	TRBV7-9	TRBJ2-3	CASIRGSEGGTDTQYF
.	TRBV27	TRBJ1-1	CASSFVGRNEAFF
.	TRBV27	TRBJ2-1	CASSLSLDYNEQFF
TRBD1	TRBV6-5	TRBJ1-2	CASSYTETGSNYGYTF
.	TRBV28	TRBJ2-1	CAGSETSFFDEQFF
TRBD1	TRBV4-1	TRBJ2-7	CASSHRGQVYEQYF
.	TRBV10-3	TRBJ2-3	CAISESDTDTQYF
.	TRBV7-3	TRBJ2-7	CASSLGSLAEQYF
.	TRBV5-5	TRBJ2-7	CASSLLRTPPGEQYF
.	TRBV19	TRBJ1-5	CASSIWPDQPQHF
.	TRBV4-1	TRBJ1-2	CASSLIRGSVEGYTF
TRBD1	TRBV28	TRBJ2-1	CASSLTTGPPYNEQFF